These T cell receptor beta chains were read from a single sample in a study of CD8+CD57+ T cells in acquired aplastic anemia. TCRdb passed the reads through MiXCR, listing each CDR3 protein once. The table shows about half a million distinct CDR3 sequences, with more than 25% occurring only once. The specimen sequenced was sorted CD4+, CD8+, or CD8+CD57+ T cells (not recorded which) from PBMCs. The source of these receptors is a human donor with aplastic anemia. Each CDR3 is given with its conserved first and last residue. A D gene is named only where the DNA matches it firmly. Size is omitted from some rows. Given values are once, few, many or a class for expanded clones.

d_gene	j_gene	v_gene	abundance	CDR3nt	CDR3aa
.	TRBJ2-1	TRBV19	.	TGTGCCAGCAGCCGCAGCAATGAGCAGTTCTTC	CASSRSNEQFF
TRBD1	TRBJ1-3	TRBV19	.	TGTGCCAGTACCAAGGACAGGGGAAACACCATATATTTT	CASTKDRGNTIYF
.	TRBJ2-7	TRBV11-2	many	TGTGCCAGCAGCCTTATTAGCGGCTACGAGCAGTACTTC	CASSLISGYEQYF
TRBD1	TRBJ2-7	TRBV20-1	once	TGCAGTGCTAGATCCCCCGGGACAGTCTCCTACGAGCAGTACTTC	CSARSPGTVSYEQYF
TRBD2	TRBJ2-1	TRBV9	.	TGTGCCAGCAGCGCTGGGGGGACTAGCCACAATGAGCAGTTCTTC	CASSAGGTSHNEQFF
TRBD1	TRBJ1-2	TRBV27	few	TGTGCCAGCAGACTAAAGGACAGGGGAGTTGATGGCTACACCTTC	CASRLKDRGVDGYTF
.	TRBJ2-3	TRBV10-3	many	TGTGCCATCAAGGACCCAAGCACAGATACGCAGTATTTT	CAIKDPSTDTQYF
TRBD2	TRBJ2-7	TRBV20-1	.	TGCAGTGCTAGATTGGCTAGCGGGGGGGTCCAGTACTTC	CSARLASGGVQYF
TRBD1	TRBJ1-2	TRBV12-3/TRBV12-4	.	TGTGCCAGCAACGGCCCCGGGACAGGGAACTATGGCTACACCTTC	CASNGPGTGNYGYTF
TRBD1	TRBJ1-5	TRBV20-1	.	TGCAGTACTAGGACAGGGGGGAGCAATCAGCCCCAGCATTTT	CSTRTGGSNQPQHF
TRBD1	TRBJ1-2	TRBV19	.	TGTGCCAGTAGTATCCCCGGGACAGCCTATGGCTACACCTTC	CASSIPGTAYGYTF
.	TRBJ1-4	TRBV20-1	.	TGCAGTGCTAGTCCTCGCAGGGATGAAAAACTGTTTTTT	CSASPRRDEKLFF
TRBD2	TRBJ2-7	TRBV7-8	many	TGTGCCAGCAGCTTAGGGGGACTAGCGGGAGCCTACGAGCAGTACTTC	CASSLGGLAGAYEQYF
.	TRBJ1-5	TRBV12-3/TRBV12-4	few	TGTGCCAGCAGTTGGGGGGCCAGCAATCAGCCCCAGCATTTT	CASSWGASNQPQHF
.	TRBJ1-2	TRBV7-2	many	TGTGCCAGTCGAGGGGACTATGGCTACACCTTC	CASRGDYGYTF
.	TRBJ1-1	TRBV29-1	.	TGCAGCGTTGAGACAGGTAGCTCTGAAGCTTTCTTT	CSVETGSSEAFF
.	TRBJ1-5	TRBV2	many	TGTGCCAGCAGTGAATCGAGGGCTGGCAATCAGCCCCAGCATTTT	CASSESRAGNQPQHF
.	TRBJ1-2	TRBV3-1	.	TGTGCCAGCAGTTCGCGGGACATTTTCCGCTACACCTTC	CASSSRDIFRYTF
.	TRBJ1-5	TRBV25-1	few	TGTGCCAGCAGCTCGTGGTCAGGGGGCAATCAGCCCCAGCATTTT	CASSSWSGGNQPQHF
TRBD1	TRBJ2-1	TRBV9	.	TGTGCCAGCAGCGTGGACAGGAGCTACAATGAGCAGTTCTTC	CASSVDRSYNEQFF
TRBD2	TRBJ2-1	TRBV4-3	few	TGCGCCAGCAGCCAAGACCGCGGGGGAGTTAAGAATGAGCAGTTCTTC	CASSQDRGGVKNEQFF
.	TRBJ2-7	TRBV19	many	TGTGCCAGTAGTACATCCGGAAGCTCCTACGAGCAGTACTTC	CASSTSGSSYEQYF
TRBD1	TRBJ1-3	TRBV15	.	TGTGCCACCAGCAGGGGACAGGCGCCTGGAAGCACCATATATTTT	CATSRGQAPGSTIYF
TRBD1	TRBJ1-2	TRBV28	.	TGTGCAACAGGGGATCTCAACTATGGCTACACCTTC	CATGDLNYGYTF
TRBD1	TRBJ1-2	TRBV29-1	many	TGCAGCGTCGGAACGATAAGGGGGCCGGTTGGCTACACCTTC	CSVGTIRGPVGYTF
.	TRBJ1-1	TRBV7-9	.	TGTGCCAGCAGCTTATTGGGCAGCCGGTCTGAAGCTTTCTTT	CASSLLGSRSEAFF
TRBD2	TRBJ2-7	TRBV12-3/TRBV12-4	.	TGTCCCAGCTTAGATACTAGCGCATCCTACGAGCAGTACTTC	CPSLDTSASYEQYF
TRBD2	TRBJ2-7	TRBV5-1	few	TGCGCCAGCAGCCCAGGCGGCGGGAGGGAAACCTACGAGCAGTACTTC	CASSPGGGRETYEQYF
.	TRBJ2-7	TRBV7-8	many	TGTGCCAGCAGCCCGTCCCTTGGAATAGAGTACGAGCAGTACTTC	CASSPSLGIEYEQYF
.	TRBJ2-1	TRBV9	few	TGTGCCAGCAGCACTACAGTGATTTACAATGAGCAGTTCTTC	CASSTTVIYNEQFF
TRBD2	TRBJ2-5	TRBV7-2	.	TGTGCCAGCAGATTAGCTAGCGGGGTCACGGCCCAGTACTTC	CASRLASGVTAQYF
.	TRBJ1-2	TRBV7-9	.	TGTGCCAGCAACTTGGACAAGTTGGGCTACACCTTC	CASNLDKLGYTF
TRBD1	TRBJ2-3	TRBV24-1	few	TGTGCCACCAGTGAACCACCGGGACAGGGAGTAACAGATACGCAGTATTTT	CATSEPPGQGVTDTQYF
.	TRBJ2-7	TRBV7-6	once	TGTGCCAGCAGCTTTTTCCGGGACTACGAGCAGTACTTC	CASSFFRDYEQYF
TRBD2	TRBJ2-5	TRBV7-9	.	TGTGCCAGCAGCGGGACTAGCGTAGAGACCCAGTACTTC	CASSGTSVETQYF
.	TRBJ2-7	TRBV25-1	.	TGTGCCAGCTCACCTAGCGCCAACTACGAGCAGTACTTC	CASSPSANYEQYF
TRBD1	TRBJ1-6	TRBV12-3/TRBV12-4	many	TGTGCCAGCAGTTTTTCCACGGGACAGCCGATGCGTTTT	CASSFSTGQPMRF
.	TRBJ2-1	TRBV29-1	few	TGCAGCGGGATGACTCACAATGAGCGGTTCTTC	CSGMTHNERFF
.	TRBJ1-2	TRBV30	.	TGTGCCTGGAGTGTATTAAGGTTAGCTAACTATGGCTACACCTTC	CAWSVLRLANYGYTF
.	TRBJ1-1	TRBV27	.	TGTGCCAGCAGTTTATTTGCAGGACTGGGGGGCACTGAAGCTTTCTTT	CASSLFAGLGGTEAFF
.	TRBJ1-2	TRBV12-3/TRBV12-4	many	TGTGCCAGCAGTTTAGTTCGGCCCTATGGCTACACCTTC	CASSLVRPYGYTF
.	TRBJ1-6	TRBV14	many	TGTGCCAGCAGCCTCCGAACCGGGGGACCGGATTCACCCCTCCACTTT	CASSLRTGGPDSPLHF
TRBD2	TRBJ2-5	TRBV15	.	TGTGCCACCAGCAGAGCTCGCGGGACTAGCGGGGGGGGGCTGGGAGAGACCCAGTACTTC	CATSRARGTSGGGLGETQYF
.	TRBJ1-2	TRBV24-1	.	TGTGCCACCAGTGATTTGGGGAACTATGGCTACACCTTC	CATSDLGNYGYTF
.	TRBJ2-7	TRBV5-1	.	TGCGCCAGCAGCTTGGCGGGGGATCTCTTCCACGAGCAGTACTTC	CASSLAGDLFHEQYF
.	TRBJ1-6	TRBV5-1	many	TGCGCCAGCAGCTTGGGAATCGCAGGGGTAGGGGAATCACCCCTCCACTTT	CASSLGIAGVGESPLHF
TRBD1	TRBJ2-7	TRBV29-1	many	TGCAGCGTTGAAGGGGTTCCGGGACAGGGTTCGTCTCGGTACTTC	CSVEGVPGQGSSRYF
.	TRBJ1-1	TRBV2	many	TGTGCCAGCAGCGGGGACATAGAGACTGAAGCTTTCTTT	CASSGDIETEAFF